Sequencing of this TCR beta chain was carried out in a study of siplizumab effects on memory and regulatory T cells. The data were produced by immunoSEQ multiplex PCR, yet TCRdb's version contains in-frame clones alone and is incomplete. This table has more than 85,000 clones, more than 85% appearing once. V lost 4 bases, J lost 4 bases, and 11 bases lay in between. Germline loops: CDR1 SEHNR, CDR2 FQNEAQ (reference sequence). The CDR3 contains 14 residues. This clone was found a few times. The receptor was isolated from a human donor in good health. Some clones in this sample may be carry-over from other donors' samples. The chain has TRBV7-9 and TRBJ1-5, with TRBD1 as a possible D gene (6 bases). Sequencing was performed on CD4+ T cells sorted from blood. The chain's CDR3 is CASSSAGVNQPQHF. CDR3 sequence (DNA): TGTGCCAGCAGCTCGGCAGGGGTAAATCAGCCCCAGCATTTT.